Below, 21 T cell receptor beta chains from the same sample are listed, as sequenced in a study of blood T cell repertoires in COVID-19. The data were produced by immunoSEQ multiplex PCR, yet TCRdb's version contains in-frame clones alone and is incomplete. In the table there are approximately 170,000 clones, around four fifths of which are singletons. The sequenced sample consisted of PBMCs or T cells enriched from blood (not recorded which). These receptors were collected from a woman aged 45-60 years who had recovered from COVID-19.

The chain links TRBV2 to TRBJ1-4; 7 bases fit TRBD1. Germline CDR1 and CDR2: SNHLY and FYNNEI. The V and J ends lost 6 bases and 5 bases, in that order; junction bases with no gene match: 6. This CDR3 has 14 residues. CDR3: CASSLDRFNEKLFF. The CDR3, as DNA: TGTGCCAGCAGCCTGGACAGGTTCAATGAAAAACTGTTTTTT.

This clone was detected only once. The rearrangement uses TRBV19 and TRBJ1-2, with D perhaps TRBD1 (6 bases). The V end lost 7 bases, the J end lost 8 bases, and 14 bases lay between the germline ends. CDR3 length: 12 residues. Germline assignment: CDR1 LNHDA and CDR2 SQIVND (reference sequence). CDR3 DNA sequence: TGTGCCAGTAATCAGGGGATTGCAGGCTACACCTTC. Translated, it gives CASNQGIAGYTF.

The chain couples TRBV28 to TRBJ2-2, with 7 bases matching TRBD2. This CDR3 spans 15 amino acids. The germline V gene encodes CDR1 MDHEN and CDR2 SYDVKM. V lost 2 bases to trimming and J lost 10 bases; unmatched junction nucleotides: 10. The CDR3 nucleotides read TGTGCCAGCAGTTTAGAGACCGGCGGGAGAGAGGAGCTGTTTTTT. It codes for CASSLETGGREELFF.

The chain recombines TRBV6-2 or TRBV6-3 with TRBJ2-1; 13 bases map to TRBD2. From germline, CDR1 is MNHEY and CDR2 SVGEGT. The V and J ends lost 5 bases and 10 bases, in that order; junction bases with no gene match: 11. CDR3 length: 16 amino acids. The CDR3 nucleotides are TGTGCCAGCAGTCAGTTGTCCCCGACTAGCGGGGGGGAGCAGTTCTTC. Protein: CASSQLSPTSGGEQFF.

CDR3 loop: CASSPGGSYNSPLHF. The CDR3 coding sequence is TGTGCCAGCTCACCCGGGGGCTCCTATAATTCACCCCTCCACTTT. This chain connects TRBV18 to TRBJ1-6; possibly TRBD1 for D (5 bases). Trimming left V 3 bases short and J 0 bases short, with 6 bases between. The germline V gene has CDR1 KGHSH and CDR2 LQKENI. CDR3 length: 15 residues. The complete variable domain, with remaining parts taken from reference TRBV18 and TRBJ1-6, reads NAGVMQNPRHLVRRRGQEARLRCSPMKGHSHVYWYRQLPEEGLKFMVYLQKENIIDESGMPKERFSAEFPKEGPSILRIQQVVRGDSAAYFCASSPGGSYNSPLHFGNGTRLTVT.

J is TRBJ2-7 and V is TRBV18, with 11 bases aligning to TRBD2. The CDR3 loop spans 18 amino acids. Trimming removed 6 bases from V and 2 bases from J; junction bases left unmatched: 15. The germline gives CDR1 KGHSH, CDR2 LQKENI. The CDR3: CASSQTTLAGVHPYEQYF. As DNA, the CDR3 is TGTGCCAGCTCGCAGACAACACTAGCGGGAGTACATCCCTACGAGCAGTACTTC.

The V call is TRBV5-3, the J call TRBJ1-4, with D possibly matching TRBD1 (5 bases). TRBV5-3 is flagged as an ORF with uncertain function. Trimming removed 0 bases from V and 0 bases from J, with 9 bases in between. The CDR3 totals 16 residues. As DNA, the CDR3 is TGTGCCAGAAGCTTGGTGGGGGGACCAACTAATGAAAAACTGTTTTTT. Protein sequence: CARSLVGGPTNEKLFF.

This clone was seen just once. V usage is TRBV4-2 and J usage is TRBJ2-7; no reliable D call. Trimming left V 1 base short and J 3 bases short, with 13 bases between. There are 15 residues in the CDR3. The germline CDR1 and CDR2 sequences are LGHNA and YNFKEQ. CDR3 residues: CASSQGDGFNYEQYF. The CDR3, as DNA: TGTGCCAGCAGCCAAGGAGACGGGTTCAACTACGAGCAGTACTTC.

The CDR3 here is CASAPATGNTEAFF. CDR3 in DNA: TGTGCCAGCGCCCCGGCAACGGGGAACACTGAAGCTTTCTTT. The chain carries TRBV27 and TRBJ1-1; D remains ambiguous. Trimming took off 8 bases at V and 1 base at J, with 14 bases between the two ends. From germline, CDR1 is MNHEY and CDR2 SMNVEV (reference sequence). The CDR3 is 14 residues long.

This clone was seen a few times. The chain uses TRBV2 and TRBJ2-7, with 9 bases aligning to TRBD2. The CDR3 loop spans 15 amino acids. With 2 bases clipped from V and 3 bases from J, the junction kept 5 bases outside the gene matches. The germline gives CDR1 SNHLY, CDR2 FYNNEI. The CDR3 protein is CASSESAGGSYEQYF. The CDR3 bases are TGTGCCAGCAGTGAATCAGCGGGAGGTAGCTACGAGCAGTACTTC.

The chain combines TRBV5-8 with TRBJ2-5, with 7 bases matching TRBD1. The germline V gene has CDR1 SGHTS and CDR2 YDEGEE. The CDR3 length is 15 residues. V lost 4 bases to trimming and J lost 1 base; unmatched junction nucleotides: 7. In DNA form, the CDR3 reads TGTGCCAGCAGCACCAGGACAGGTCCCCAAGAGACCCAGTACTTC. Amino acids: CASSTRTGPQETQYF.

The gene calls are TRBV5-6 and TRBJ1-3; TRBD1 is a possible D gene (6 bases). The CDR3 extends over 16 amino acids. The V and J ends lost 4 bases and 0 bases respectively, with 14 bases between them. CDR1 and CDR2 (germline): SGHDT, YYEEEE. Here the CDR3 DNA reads TGTGCCAGCAGCAGGCGCGGGGGCATCTCTGGAAACACCATATATTTT. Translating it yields CASSRRGGISGNTIYF. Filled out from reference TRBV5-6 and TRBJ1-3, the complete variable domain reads DAGVTQSPTHLIKTRGQQVTLRCSPKSGHDTVSWYQQALGQGPQFIFQYYEEEERQRGNFPDRFSGHQFPNYSSELNVNALLLGDSALYLCASSRRGGISGNTIYFGEGSWLTVV.

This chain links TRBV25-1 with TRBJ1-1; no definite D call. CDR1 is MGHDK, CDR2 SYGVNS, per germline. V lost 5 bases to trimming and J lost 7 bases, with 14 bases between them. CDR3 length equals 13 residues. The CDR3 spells CASSPLGGLEAFF. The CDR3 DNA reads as TGTGCCAGCAGTCCCCTTGGAGGCCTTGAAGCTTTCTTT.

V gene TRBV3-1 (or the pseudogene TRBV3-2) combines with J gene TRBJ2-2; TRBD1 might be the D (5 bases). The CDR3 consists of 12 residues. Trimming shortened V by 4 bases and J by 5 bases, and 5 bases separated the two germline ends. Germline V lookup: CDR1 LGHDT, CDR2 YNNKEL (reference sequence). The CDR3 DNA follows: TGTGCCAGCAGCCGGACAACCGGGGAGCTGTTTTTT. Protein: CASSRTTGELFF.

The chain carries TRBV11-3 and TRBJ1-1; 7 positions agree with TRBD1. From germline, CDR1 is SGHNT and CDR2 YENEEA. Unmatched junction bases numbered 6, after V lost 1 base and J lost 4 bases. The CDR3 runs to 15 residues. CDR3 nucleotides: TGTGCCAGCAGCTTAGTTAGGGGGCTAGGCACTGAAGCTTTCTTT. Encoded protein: CASSLVRGLGTEAFF.

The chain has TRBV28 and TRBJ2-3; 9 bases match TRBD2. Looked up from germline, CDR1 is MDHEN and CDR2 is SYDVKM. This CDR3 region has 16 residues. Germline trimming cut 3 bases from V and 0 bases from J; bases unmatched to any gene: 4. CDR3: CASSFSSGASTDTQYF. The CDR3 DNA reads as TGTGCCAGCAGTTTTTCTAGCGGGGCTAGCACAGATACGCAGTATTTT.

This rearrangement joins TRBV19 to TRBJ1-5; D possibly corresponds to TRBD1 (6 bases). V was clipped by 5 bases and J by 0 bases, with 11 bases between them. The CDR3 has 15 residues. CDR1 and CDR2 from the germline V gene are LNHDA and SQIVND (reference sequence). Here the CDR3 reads CASSQWTDSNQPQHF. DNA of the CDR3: TGTGCCAGTAGTCAGTGGACAGATAGCAATCAGCCCCAGCATTTT.

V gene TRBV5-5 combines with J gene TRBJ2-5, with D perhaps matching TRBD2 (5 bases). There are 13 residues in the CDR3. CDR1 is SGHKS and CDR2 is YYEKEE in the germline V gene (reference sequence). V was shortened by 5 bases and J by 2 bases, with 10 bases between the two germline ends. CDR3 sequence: CASRPGFQETQYF. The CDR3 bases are TGTGCCAGCAGGCCGGGGTTTCAAGAGACCCAGTACTTC.

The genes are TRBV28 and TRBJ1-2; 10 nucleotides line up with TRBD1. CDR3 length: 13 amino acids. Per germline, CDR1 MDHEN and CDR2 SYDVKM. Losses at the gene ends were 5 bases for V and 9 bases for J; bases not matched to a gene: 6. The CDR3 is CASSPDRGASYTF. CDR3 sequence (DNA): TGTGCCAGCAGTCCGGACAGGGGGGCAAGCTACACCTTC.

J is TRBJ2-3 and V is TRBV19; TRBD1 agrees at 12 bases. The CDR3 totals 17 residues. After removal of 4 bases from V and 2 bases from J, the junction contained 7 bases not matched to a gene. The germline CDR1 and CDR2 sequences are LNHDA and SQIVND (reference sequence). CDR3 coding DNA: TGTGCCAGTAGTAAACGGGGACAGGGGGCGGCCACAGATACGCAGTATTTT. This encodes CASSKRGQGAATDTQYF.

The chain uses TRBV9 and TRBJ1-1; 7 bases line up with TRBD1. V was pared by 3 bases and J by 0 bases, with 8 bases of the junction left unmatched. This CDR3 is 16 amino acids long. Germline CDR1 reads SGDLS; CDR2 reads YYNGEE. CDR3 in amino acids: CASSEGTVEMNTEAFF. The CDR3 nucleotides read TGTGCCAGCAGCGAAGGGACAGTAGAAATGAACACTGAAGCTTTCTTT.